Presented here are 3 T cell receptor beta chains from one specimen sequenced in a study of Graves' ophthalmopathy and Graves' hyperthyroidism. Beta-chain TCR CDR3 regions were amplified from RNA transcripts. After a first-round RT-PCR with HTBI primers, a second-round multiplex PCR was run. TCRdb passed the multiplex PCR reads through MiXCR, listing each CDR3 protein once. The data show more than 150,000 distinct CDR3 sequences, roughly two fifths seen once. Sequencing was carried out using peripheral blood. All receptors come from a woman aged 40-49 years with Graves' ophthalmopathy.

This clonotype was seen repeatedly, ten times or more. The V gene is TRBV12-3 or TRBV12-4, the J gene TRBJ1-1; D remains ambiguous. CDR3 length: 14 residues. V was cut by 6 bases and J by 1 base, with 12 bases left in between. CDR3 region: CASSIRPKNTEAFF. The CDR3 DNA is TGTGCCAGCAGCATCAGGCCAAAGAACACTGAAGCTTTCTTT.

This clonotype has at least ten counts. The chain is built from TRBV9 and TRBJ2-5, with 8 bases matching TRBD2. The germline CDR1 and CDR2 sequences are SGDLS and YYNGEE. This CDR3 has 15 residues. The ends lost 3 bases at V and 4 bases at J; junction bases unmatched: 8. CDR3 nucleotides: TGTGCCAGCAGCGCCGCGGGGGGCCGGGGAGAGACCCAGTACTTC. This sequence encodes CASSAAGGRGETQYF. Based on the CDR3 plus reference TRBV9 and TRBJ2-5, the full variable domain is DSGVTQTPKHLITATGQRVTLRCSPRSGDLSVYWYQQSLDQGLQFLIQYYNGEERAKGNILERFSAQQFPDLHSELNLSSLELGDSALYFCASSAAGGRGETQYFGPGTRLLVL.

This clonotype has ten or more counts. The V and J genes are TRBV7-8 and TRBJ1-1, with D possibly TRBD1 on 6 matching bases. The V end lost 6 bases, the J end lost 12 bases, and 17 bases lay between the germline ends. CDR3 length: 12 amino acids. Germline V gives CDR1 SGHVS, CDR2 FQNEAQ. CDR3 sequence reads: CASRFGTPDTFF. CDR3 bases: TGTGCCAGCAGGTTCGGGACACCGGATACTTTCTTT. The complete variable domain, with remaining parts taken from reference TRBV7-8 and TRBJ1-1, reads GAGVSQSPRYKVAKRGQDVALRCDPISGHVSLFWYQQALGQGPEFLTYFQNEAQLDKSGLPSDRFFAERPEGSVSTLKIQRTQQEDSAVYLCASRFGTPDTFFGQGTRLTVV.